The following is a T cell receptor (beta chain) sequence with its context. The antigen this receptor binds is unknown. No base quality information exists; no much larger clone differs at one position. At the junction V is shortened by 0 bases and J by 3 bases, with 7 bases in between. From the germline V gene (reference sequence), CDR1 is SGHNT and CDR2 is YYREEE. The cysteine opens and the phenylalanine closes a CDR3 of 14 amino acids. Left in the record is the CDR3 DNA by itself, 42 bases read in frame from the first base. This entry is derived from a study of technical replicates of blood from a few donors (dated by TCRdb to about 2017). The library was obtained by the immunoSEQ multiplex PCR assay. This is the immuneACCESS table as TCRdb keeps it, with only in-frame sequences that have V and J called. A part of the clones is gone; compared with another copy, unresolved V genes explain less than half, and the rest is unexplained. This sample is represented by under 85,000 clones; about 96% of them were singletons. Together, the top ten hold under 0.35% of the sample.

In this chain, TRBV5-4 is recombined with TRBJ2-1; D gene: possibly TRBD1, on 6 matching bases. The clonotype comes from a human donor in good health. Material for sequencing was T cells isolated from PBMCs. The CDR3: CASSLDRVYNEQFF. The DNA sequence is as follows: TGTGCCAGCAGCTTGGACAGGGTCTACAATGAGCAGTTCTTC.